Sequencing of this T cell receptor beta chain was carried out in a study of cytomegalovirus exposure and HLA in healthy donors. The PCR was carried out with 60 Vbeta primers and 13 Jbeta primers. Sequencing used immunoSEQ multiplex PCR; TCRdb keeps in-frame clones, though not all of them. Of about 130,000 clones detected, roughly 82% appear once; the ten largest clones hold around 13%. The sequenced sample was PBMCs. This receptor was taken from a woman aged 60-75 years in good health and CMV-seropositive.

CDR3 sequence reads: CASSYSPGYNEQFF. Written as DNA, the CDR3 is TGTGCCAGCAGTTACTCACCAGGTTACAATGAGCAGTTCTTC. This chain connects TRBV6-5 to TRBJ2-1; no clear D. The CDR3 contains 14 residues. The V end was cut by 0 bases, the J end by 4 bases, with 7 bases between. Germline V gene data show CDR1 as MNHEY and CDR2 as SVGAGI.